The T cell receptor (beta chain) described here comes from a study of T cell responses to AZD1222 COVID-19 vaccine. Data came from immunoSEQ multiplex PCR; TCRdb stores just in-frame clones and leaves some out. The sample consists of about 64,000 clones, 80% to 95% of them appearing once. The sample holds a few counts of this clone. With 0 bases removed from V and 0 bases from J, the gap between germline ends came to 6 bases. CDR3 length: 15 residues. CDR1 and CDR2 from the germline V gene are SGHTA and FQGNSA. The chain couples TRBV7-2 to TRBJ2-1; no firm D call. The clonotype originates from an adult who received the MenACWY meningococcal vaccine as a control. The input for sequencing was peripheral blood, taken 28 days after the second dose of the MenACWY control vaccine. CDR3 amino acids: CASSLAVGSYNEQFF. The CDR3 DNA follows: TGTGCCAGCAGCTTAGCGGTGGGCTCCTACAATGAGCAGTTCTTC.